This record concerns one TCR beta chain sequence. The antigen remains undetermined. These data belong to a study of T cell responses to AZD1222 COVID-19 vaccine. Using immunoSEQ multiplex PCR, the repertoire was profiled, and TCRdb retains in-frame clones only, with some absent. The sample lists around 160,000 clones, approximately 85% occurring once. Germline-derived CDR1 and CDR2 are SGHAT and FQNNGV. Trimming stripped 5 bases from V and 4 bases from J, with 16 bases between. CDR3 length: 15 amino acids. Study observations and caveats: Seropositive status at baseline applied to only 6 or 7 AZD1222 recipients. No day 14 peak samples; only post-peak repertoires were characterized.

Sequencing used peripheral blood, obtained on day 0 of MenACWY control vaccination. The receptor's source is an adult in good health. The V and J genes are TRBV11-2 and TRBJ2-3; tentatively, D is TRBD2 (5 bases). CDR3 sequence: CASSPRRAGADTQYF. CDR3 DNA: TGTGCCAGCAGCCCACGACGGGCCGGGGCAGATACGCAGTATTTT.